These 14 T cell receptor beta chains were sequenced from one sample in a study of blood T cell repertoires in COVID-19 (dated by TCRdb to 2018 to 2020). Library preparation employed the immunoSEQ multiplex PCR assay. TCRdb took this table from immuneACCESS and kept in-frame rearrangements with V and J called. Such tables lack part of the clones; where checked against another copy, unresolved V genes explain under half of the gap, and the rest is unexplained. For this sample the table gives about 270,000 clones, of which around 86% were detected only once. Around 9% of the sample goes to the ten largest clones. Sequencing was done on a sample of peripheral blood. Source of these receptors: a middle-aged man with active or convalescent COVID-19.

The chain is built from TRBV9 and TRBJ2-7, with D maybe TRBD1 (5 bases). CDR1 and CDR2 (germline): SGDLS, YYNGEE. This CDR3 has 13 amino acids. V lost 0 bases, J lost 4 bases, and 8 bases lay in between. CDR3 sequence: CASSVAQGYEQYF. CDR3 bases: TGTGCCAGCAGCGTAGCCCAGGGATACGAGCAGTACTTC.

V gene TRBV2 combines with J gene TRBJ2-2; tentative D call: TRBD1 (6 bases). Trimming left V 9 bases short and J 5 bases short, with 7 bases between. Germline CDR1 reads SNHLY; CDR2 reads FYNNEI. The CDR3 runs to 11 residues. DNA of the CDR3: TGTGCCAGAGGACAGACCGGGGAGCTGTTTTTT. The encoded protein is CARGQTGELFF.

Written as DNA, the CDR3 is TGCGCCAGCAGCTTGCCGGGACAGAGAAACACTGAAGCTTTCTTT. Translated, it gives CASSLPGQRNTEAFF. The chain is built from TRBV5-1 and TRBJ1-1, with TRBD1 matching 7 bases. The germline V gene has CDR1 SGHRS and CDR2 YFSETQ. Losses at the gene ends were 1 base for V and 2 bases for J; bases not matched to a gene: 5. The CDR3 runs to 15 residues.

The chain has TRBV12-3 or TRBV12-4 and TRBJ1-1; D is undetermined. V lost 6 bases, J lost 1 base, and 6 bases lay in between. There are 12 residues in the CDR3. CDR3 loop: CASSRWNTEAFF. The DNA for the CDR3 is TGTGCCAGCAGCCGTTGGAACACTGAAGCTTTCTTT.

For the CDR3, the DNA is TGTGCCAGCAGCGGACAGAACCCCACCGGGGAGCTGTTTTTT. Translated, it gives CASSGQNPTGELFF. The genes are TRBV9 and TRBJ2-2, with D possibly matching TRBD1 (5 bases). The germline V gene encodes CDR1 SGDLS and CDR2 YYNGEE. The V end was cut by 3 bases, the J end by 4 bases, with 10 bases between. This CDR3 spans 14 amino acids.

The V and J genes are TRBV2 and TRBJ1-2; TRBD1 matches 12 bases. Trimming took 6 bases from V and 13 from J; bases not matched to a gene: 12. Germline CDR1 reads SNHLY; CDR2 reads FYNNEI. CDR3 length: 14 amino acids. The CDR3 protein is CASRTERDRGPVTF. The CDR3 DNA is TGTGCCAGCAGGACGGAGCGGGACAGGGGGCCAGTCACCTTC.

The sample holds a few counts of this clone. V and J are TRBV29-1 and TRBJ2-7; perhaps TRBD2 as D (5 bases). Germline V gene lookup returns CDR1 SQVTM and CDR2 ANQGSEA. This CDR3 comprises 12 residues. The V gene lost 6 bases and the J gene lost 2 bases, with 11 bases spanning the gap. CDR3 sequence: CSVSTGTYEQYF. In DNA form, the CDR3 reads TGCAGCGTCTCGACGGGGACCTACGAGCAGTACTTC.

This clone has only one observation. The chain links TRBV11-3 to TRBJ1-3, with unresolved D. The CDR3 extends over 14 amino acids. Trimming stripped 2 bases from V and 1 base from J, with 6 bases between. Germline values: CDR1 SGHNT, CDR2 YENEEA. The CDR3 protein is CASSLPGSGNTIYF. CDR3 DNA sequence: TGTGCCAGCAGCTTACCAGGATCTGGAAACACCATATATTTT.

The chain recombines TRBV11-1 with TRBJ2-1, with TRBD1 as a possible D gene (8 bases). V was clipped by 3 bases and J by 10 bases, with 16 bases between them. CDR3 length equals 14 residues. Germline loops: CDR1 SGHAT, CDR2 FQDESV (reference sequence). CDR3 sequence reads: CASSFGAGQEEQFF. The CDR3 DNA reads as TGTGCCAGCAGCTTTGGAGCGGGACAGGAAGAGCAGTTCTTC.

The chain couples TRBV6-5 to TRBJ2-1; D might be TRBD1 (6 bases). Germline assignment: CDR1 MNHEY and CDR2 SVGAGI. This CDR3 region has 15 residues. V lost 8 bases to trimming and J lost 6 bases, with 20 bases between them. The CDR3: CASSSRGGVGNEQFF. CDR3 sequence (DNA): TGTGCCAGCTCCTCCAGGGGTGGAGTGGGCAATGAGCAGTTCTTC.

This clone was detected a few times. The chain is built from TRBV9 and TRBJ1-2, with 10 bases fitting TRBD1. This CDR3 has 13 residues. Germline trimming cut 4 bases from V and 6 bases from J; bases unmatched to any gene: 3. Looked up from germline, CDR1 is SGDLS and CDR2 is YYNGEE. CDR3 DNA: TGTGCCAGCAGCACAGGACAGGGGGATGGCTACACCTTC. This encodes CASSTGQGDGYTF.

CDR3 DNA sequence: TGCGCCAGCAGCCAAGTAACAGGGTATAATTCACCCCTCCACTTT. Protein sequence: CASSQVTGYNSPLHF. The chain couples TRBV4-1 to TRBJ1-6, with D maybe TRBD1 (6 bases). Germline V gene sequence: CDR1 MGHRA, CDR2 YSYEKL. The CDR3 is made up of 15 amino acids. Trimming removed 1 base at V and 4 bases at J, with 8 bases between.

V is TRBV5-1 and J is TRBJ1-4; TRBD1 matches at 9 bases. This CDR3 is 16 amino acids long. V shed 0 bases and J 7 bases; nucleotides not matched to a gene: 7. Germline CDR1 SGHRS, CDR2 YFSETQ. CDR3 DNA: TGCGCCAGCAGCTTGGGCATACGGACAGGGGCTGAAAAACTGTTTTTT. Translating gives CASSLGIRTGAEKLFF.

V and J are TRBV19 and TRBJ1-1; D possibly corresponds to TRBD1 (6 bases). Germline V gives CDR1 LNHDA, CDR2 SQIVND (reference sequence). Trimming removed 5 bases from V and 5 bases from J, with 12 bases in between. The CDR3 length is 13 residues. The chain's CDR3 is CASSLQGATEAFF. CDR3 sequence (DNA): TGTGCCAGTAGTTTACAGGGAGCGACTGAAGCTTTCTTT.